The text below deals with one TCR beta chain. Across under 25 US areas, participants ranged in age from about 18 to 90 years. Someone with COVID-19 had been met by exposed participants within 2 weeks before study entry. The table came from immunoSEQ multiplex PCR; TCRdb's copy has only in-frame clones and leaves some out. The sample lists 350,000 to 400,000 clones, approximately 90% occurring once. The sample belongs to a study of blood T cell repertoires in COVID-19. At the level of the study: The United States, Italy and Spain supplied acute and convalescent COVID-19 samples. Sample material is recorded as cDNA or gDNA derived from T cells, B-cell-depleted T cells, or PBMCs.

The sequence came from a woman in her thirties or forties who had been exposed to COVID-19. Sequenced material: PBMCs or T cells enriched from blood (not recorded which).

CDR3 nucleotides: TGCGCCAGCAGTGAACAGGGGAATGAGCAGTTCTTC. It specifies CASSEQGNEQFF. The gene calls are TRBV5-1 and TRBJ2-1; 7 bases line up with TRBD1. Per the germline V gene, CDR1 is SGHRS and CDR2 is YFSETQ. This CDR3 is built from 12 residues. The trim removed 5 bases at V and 7 bases at J, leaving 3 bases unmatched.